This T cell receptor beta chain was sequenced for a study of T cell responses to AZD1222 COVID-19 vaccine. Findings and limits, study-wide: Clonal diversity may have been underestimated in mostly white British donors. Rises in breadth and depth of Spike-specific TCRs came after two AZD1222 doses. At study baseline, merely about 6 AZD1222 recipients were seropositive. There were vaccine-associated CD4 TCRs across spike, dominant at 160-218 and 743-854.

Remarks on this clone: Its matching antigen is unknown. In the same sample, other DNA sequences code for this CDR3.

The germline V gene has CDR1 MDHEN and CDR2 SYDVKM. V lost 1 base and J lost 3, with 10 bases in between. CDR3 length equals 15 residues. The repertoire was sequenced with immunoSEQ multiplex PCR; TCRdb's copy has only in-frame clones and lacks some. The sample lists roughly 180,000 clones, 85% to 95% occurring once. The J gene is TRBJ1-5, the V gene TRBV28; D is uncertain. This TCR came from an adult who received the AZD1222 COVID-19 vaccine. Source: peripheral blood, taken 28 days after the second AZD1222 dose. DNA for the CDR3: TGTGCCAGCAGTTTATCGGGGTCCTACAATCAGCCCCAGCATTTT. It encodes CASSLSGSYNQPQHF.